This note documents a single T cell receptor (beta chain) sequence. Its antigen remains unidentified. The V end was cut by 3 bases, the J end by 5 bases, with 8 bases between. The CDR3 runs to 13 residues. Germline V gives CDR1 KGHSH, CDR2 LQKENI. Regions amplified from RNA transcripts were the TCR beta CDR3 regions. During a first-round RT-PCR of the TCR CDR3, the HTBI primer set was used. TCRdb itself ran the multiplex PCR reads through MiXCR, one entry per CDR3 protein. The sample records hundreds of thousands of distinct CDR3 sequences, around a fifth being singletons. This entry belongs to a study of T cells in Graves' hyperthyroidism and ophthalmopathy. Across the whole study: Peripheral blood sampling occurred at initial diagnosis, before any treatment.

Diagnoses were established using clinical symptoms, serum thyroxine and TRAb, thyroid ultrasound and orbital computed tomography. PBMCs were sourced from approximately 9 ml fresh peripheral blood. Study outcomes and limitations: Among thyroid clonotypes expanded above 0.001, most also appeared in blood.

Sequenced input: blood. This chain joins TRBV18 and TRBJ1-5; weak D call: TRBD1 (5 bases). The TCR sequence derives from a man in his fifties or sixties with Graves' ophthalmopathy. CDR3: CASSPSGDQPQHF. The CDR3 bases are TGTGCCAGCTCACCTTCGGGGGATCAGCCCCAGCATTTT.